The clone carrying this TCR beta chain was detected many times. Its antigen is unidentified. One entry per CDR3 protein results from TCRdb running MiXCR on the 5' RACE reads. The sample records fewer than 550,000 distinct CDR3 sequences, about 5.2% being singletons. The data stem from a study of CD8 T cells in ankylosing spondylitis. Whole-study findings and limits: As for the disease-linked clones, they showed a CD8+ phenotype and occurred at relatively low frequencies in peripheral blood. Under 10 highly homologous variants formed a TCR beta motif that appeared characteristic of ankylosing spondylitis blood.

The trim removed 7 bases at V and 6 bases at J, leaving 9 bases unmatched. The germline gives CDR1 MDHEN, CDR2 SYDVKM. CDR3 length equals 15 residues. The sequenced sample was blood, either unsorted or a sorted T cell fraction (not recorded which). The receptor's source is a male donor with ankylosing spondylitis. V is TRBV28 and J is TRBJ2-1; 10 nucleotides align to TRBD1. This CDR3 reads CASTGVGTGANEQFF. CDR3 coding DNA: TGTGCCAGCACGGGGGTGGGGACAGGGGCCAATGAGCAGTTCTTC.